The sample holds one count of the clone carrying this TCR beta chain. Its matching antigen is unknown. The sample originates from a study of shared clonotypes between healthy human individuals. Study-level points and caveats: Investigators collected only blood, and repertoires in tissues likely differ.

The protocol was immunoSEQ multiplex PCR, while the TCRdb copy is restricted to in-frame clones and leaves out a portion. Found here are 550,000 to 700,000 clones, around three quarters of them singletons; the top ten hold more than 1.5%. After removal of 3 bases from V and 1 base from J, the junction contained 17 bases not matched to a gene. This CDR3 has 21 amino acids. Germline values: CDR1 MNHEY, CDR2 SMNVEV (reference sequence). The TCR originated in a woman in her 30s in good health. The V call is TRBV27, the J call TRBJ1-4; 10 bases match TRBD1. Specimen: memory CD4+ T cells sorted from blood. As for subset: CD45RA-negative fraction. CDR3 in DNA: TGTGCCAGCAGTTTTCGTCTGCAAGGACAGGGGGATCTATTAACTAATGAAAAACTGTTTTTT. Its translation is CASSFRLQGQGDLLTNEKLFF.